A selection of T cell receptor beta chains follows, all from one sample in a study of beta chain features in type 1 diabetes. TCRdb keeps only in-frame clones here, not all; method: immunoSEQ multiplex PCR. Of about 710,000 clones in the sample, about 14% were seen once. Sequencing was carried out using naive CD4+ T cells from blood. The receptors originated from a man aged 18 to 29 with type 1 diabetes. The CDR3 runs from the conserved cysteine through the conserved F or W. D genes are given only for firm matches. The listing skips clone size in some rows; elsewhere it reads once, few, many or a size class.

V gene,clone size,J gene,D gene,CDR3 DNA,CDR3 protein
TRBV28,NA,TRBJ2-1,TRBD2,TGTGCCAGCAGGAGAGGGGCTAGCGGGAGTGGGGAGCAGTTCTTC,CASRRGASGSGEQFF
TRBV5-1,few,TRBJ2-7,TRBD1,TGCGCCAGCAGCTTACCGACAGGGCACTACGAGCAGTACTTC,CASSLPTGHYEQYF
TRBV7-2,NA,TRBJ2-5,NA,TGTGCCAGTTCTACAAAAACAGGACTAGAGACCCAGTACTTC,CASSTKTGLETQYF
TRBV2,few,TRBJ2-5,TRBD2,TGTGCCAGCAGGGACCAGTCTAGCGGACAAGAGACCCAGTACTTC,CASRDQSSGQETQYF
TRBV5-6,NA,TRBJ1-5,NA,TGTGCCAGCAGTCCCCGGTGGGGGAATCAGCCCCAGCATTTT,CASSPRWGNQPQHF
TRBV9,NA,TRBJ2-5,NA,TGTGCCAGCAGCGGAGGCCGGGACTCACAACGTACCCAGTACTTC,CASSGGRDSQRTQYF
TRBV10-3,NA,TRBJ2-4,NA,TGTGCCATCAGTGAGGGGGCTAGTGTCATTCAGTACTTC,CAISEGASVIQYF
TRBV2,few,TRBJ1-6,NA,TGTGCCAGCGGGGAGACGGGTTCACCCCTCCACTTT,CASGETGSPLHF
TRBV7-9,few,TRBJ2-7,TRBD1,TGTGCCAGCAGCTTAGGGGACAGGGGTAACTTC,CASSLGDRGNF
TRBV28,NA,TRBJ1-1,NA,TGTGCCAGCAGCCCTTCATTACCAAACACTGAAGCTTTCTTT,CASSPSLPNTEAFF
TRBV6-6,NA,TRBJ2-1,NA,TGTGCCAGCAGTCACGGGGGCTATACAATTGAGCAGTTCTTC,CASSHGGYTIEQFF
TRBV2,few,TRBJ1-1,TRBD1,TGTGCCAGCAACCCCGACAGGGACCAGGGTGGTGAAGCTTTCTTT,CASNPDRDQGGEAFF
TRBV30,NA,TRBJ1-5,NA,TGTGCCTGGCAAGACAGCCGCAGTCAGCCCCAGCATTTT,CAWQDSRSQPQHF
TRBV29-1,few,TRBJ2-5,NA,TGCAGCGTTCGCGGACCAGAAGAGACCCAGTACTTC,CSVRGPEETQYF
TRBV10-2,few,TRBJ2-3,NA,TGCGCCAGCAGAGAGATCAATACAGCCCCGGATACGCAGTATTTT,CASREINTAPDTQYF
TRBV6-6,few,TRBJ2-7,TRBD1,TGTGCCAGCAGAGGACAGGGTTTGGGCGAGCAGTACTTC,CASRGQGLGEQYF
TRBV7-9,NA,TRBJ2-7,NA,TGTGCCAGCAGCTTAGCCGGACGGATGTACACGTACGAGCAGTACTTC,CASSLAGRMYTYEQYF
TRBV30,NA,TRBJ1-1,NA,TGTGCCTGGAGCCCGTTGGGCACTGAAGCTTTCTTT,CAWSPLGTEAFF
TRBV28,few,TRBJ2-7,NA,TGTGCCAGCAGTTTAGGCATAAGTGTCTACGAGCAGTACTTC,CASSLGISVYEQYF
TRBV30,NA,TRBJ2-5,TRBD2,TGTGCCTCCCGGGGCGGGGGAGTTACGGCCCAGTACTTC,CASRGGGVTAQYF
TRBV2,NA,TRBJ2-7,TRBD2,TGTGCCAGCAGTGAGGGACTAGCGGGAGTTGACGAGCAGTACTTC,CASSEGLAGVDEQYF
TRBV30,few,TRBJ1-1,NA,TGTGCCTGGAGTATGGGTCCTGAAGCTTTCTTT,CAWSMGPEAFF
TRBV11-1,NA,TRBJ2-7,TRBD2,TGTGCCAGCAGCGATTCGATCACGGGACTAGCGTCCTACGAGCAGTACTTC,CASSDSITGLASYEQYF
TRBV30,few,TRBJ1-1,NA,TGTGCCTGGAGTGTACAAGGGTTCACTGAAGCTTTCTTT,CAWSVQGFTEAFF
TRBV27,few,TRBJ1-1,TRBD1,TGTGCCAGCAGTTCCTCAGGGACAGGGCTCACTGAAGCTTTCTTT,CASSSSGTGLTEAFF
TRBV5-4,NA,TRBJ2-7,NA,TGTGCCAGCAGCTTGTTAGCGAATGAGCAGTACTTC,CASSLLANEQYF
TRBV10-3,few,TRBJ2-7,NA,TGTGCCATCAGTTCCCGGGACTTAACCTACGAGCAGTACTTC,CAISSRDLTYEQYF
TRBV2,few,TRBJ2-3,TRBD2,TGTGCCAGCGCGGGTACTCCGGGACTAGCGGGAGGGCTACCAGATACGCAGTATTTT,CASAGTPGLAGGLPDTQYF
TRBV5-4,NA,TRBJ1-5,NA,TGTGCCAGCAGCTCGGATAATCAGCCCCAGCATTTT,CASSSDNQPQHF
TRBV19,few,TRBJ1-1,TRBD1,TGTGCCAGTATGGACAGGGCCCTGAACACTGAAGCTTTCTTT,CASMDRALNTEAFF
TRBV6-1,few,TRBJ2-1,NA,TGTGCCAGCAGTGAAGCGGTGACTAGGGGTCCGTCCAATGAGCAGTTCTTC,CASSEAVTRGPSNEQFF
TRBV29-1,few,TRBJ1-2,NA,TGCAGCGTTGAAGCGCTTGGGAGGGTTCAAGTTCTCACCTTC,CSVEALGRVQVLTF
TRBV2,few,TRBJ2-7,NA,TGTGCCAGCGGATACCAGCCTGGCCCCTACGAGCAGTACTTC,CASGYQPGPYEQYF
TRBV28,few,TRBJ2-3,TRBD2,TGTGCCAGCAGTCCTGTTACGGGACTAGCGTTTTCCACAGATACGCAGTATTTT,CASSPVTGLAFSTDTQYF
TRBV18,NA,TRBJ2-5,NA,TGTGCCAGCTCACAATTAGGGTTCGAGACCCAGTACTTC,CASSQLGFETQYF
TRBV7-9,few,TRBJ1-2,TRBD1,TGTGCCAGCAGCTCGTCGACAGGGAAGTATGGCTACACCTTC,CASSSSTGKYGYTF
TRBV30,NA,TRBJ2-1,TRBD2,TGTGCCTGGAGAGGTTTTCGCGGGGGGGCCAATGAGCAGTTCTTC,CAWRGFRGGANEQFF
TRBV16,NA,TRBJ1-1,NA,TGTGCCAGCAGCCAATTGAGGACTGAAGCTTTCTTT,CASSQLRTEAFF
TRBV4-2,NA,TRBJ1-5,NA,TGTGCCAGCAGCCATGTGGGCGGCCAGGGCAATCAGCCCCAGCATTTT,CASSHVGGQGNQPQHF
TRBV30,NA,TRBJ1-1,NA,TGTGCCTGGAGGGGGTACGCAACCCGAACGGGGAACACTGAAGCTTTCTTT,CAWRGYATRTGNTEAFF
TRBV30,few,TRBJ2-7,TRBD1,TGTGCCTCACAGGGGAGCTACGAGCAGTACTTC,CASQGSYEQYF